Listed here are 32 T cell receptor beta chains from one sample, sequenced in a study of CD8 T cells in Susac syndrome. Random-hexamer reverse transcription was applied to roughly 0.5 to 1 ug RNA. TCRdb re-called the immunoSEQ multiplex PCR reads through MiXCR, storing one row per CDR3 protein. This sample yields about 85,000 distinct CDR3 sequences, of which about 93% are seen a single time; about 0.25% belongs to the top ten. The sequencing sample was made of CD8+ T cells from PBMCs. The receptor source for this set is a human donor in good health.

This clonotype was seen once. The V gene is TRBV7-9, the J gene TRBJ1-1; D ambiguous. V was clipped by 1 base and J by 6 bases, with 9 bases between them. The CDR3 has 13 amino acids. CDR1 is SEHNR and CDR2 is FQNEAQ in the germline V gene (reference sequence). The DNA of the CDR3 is TGTGCCAGCAGCTTAGAGAATAACGCTGAAGCTTTCTTT. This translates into CASSLENNAEAFF.

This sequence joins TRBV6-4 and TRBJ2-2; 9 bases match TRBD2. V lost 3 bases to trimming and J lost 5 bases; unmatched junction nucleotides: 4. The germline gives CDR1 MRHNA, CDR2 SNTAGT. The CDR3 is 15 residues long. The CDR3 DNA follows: TGTGCCAGCAGTGAGCTAGCGGGGTCGACCGGGGAGCTGTTTTTT. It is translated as CASSELAGSTGELFF.

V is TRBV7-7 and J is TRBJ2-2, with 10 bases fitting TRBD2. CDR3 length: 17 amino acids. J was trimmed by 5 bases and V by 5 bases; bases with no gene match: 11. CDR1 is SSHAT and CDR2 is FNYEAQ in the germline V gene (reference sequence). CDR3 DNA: TGTGCCAGCAGCCTCGATAGCGGGGGGCGTATTACCGGGGAGCTGTTTTTT. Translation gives CASSLDSGGRITGELFF.

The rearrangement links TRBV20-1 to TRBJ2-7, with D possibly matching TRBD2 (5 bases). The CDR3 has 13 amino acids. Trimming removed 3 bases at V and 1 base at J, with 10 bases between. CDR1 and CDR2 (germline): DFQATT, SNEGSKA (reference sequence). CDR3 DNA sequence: TGCAGTGCTAGTTTTCGGGGATCCTACGAGCAGTACTTC. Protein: CSASFRGSYEQYF.

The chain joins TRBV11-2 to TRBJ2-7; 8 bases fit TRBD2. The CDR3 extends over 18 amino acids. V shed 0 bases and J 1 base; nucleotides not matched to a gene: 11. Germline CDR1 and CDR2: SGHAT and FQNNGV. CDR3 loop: CASSLDSVRKRESYEQYV. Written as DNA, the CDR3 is TGTGCCAGCAGCTTAGATAGCGTCAGGAAGCGGGAGTCCTACGAGCAGTACGTC.

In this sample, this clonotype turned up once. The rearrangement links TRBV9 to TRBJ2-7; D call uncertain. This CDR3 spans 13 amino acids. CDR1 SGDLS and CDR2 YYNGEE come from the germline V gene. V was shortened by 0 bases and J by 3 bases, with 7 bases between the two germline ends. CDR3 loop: CASSVVDGYEQYF. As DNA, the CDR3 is TGTGCCAGCAGCGTAGTCGACGGCTACGAGCAGTACTTC.

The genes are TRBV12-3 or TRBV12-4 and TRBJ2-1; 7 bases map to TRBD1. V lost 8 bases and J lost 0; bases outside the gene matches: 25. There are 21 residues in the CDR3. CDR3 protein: CASPTRGDSSHVLSSYNEQFF. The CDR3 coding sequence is TGTGCCAGCCCCACTCGTGGGGACAGTAGCCACGTTCTGAGCTCCTACAATGAGCAGTTCTTC.

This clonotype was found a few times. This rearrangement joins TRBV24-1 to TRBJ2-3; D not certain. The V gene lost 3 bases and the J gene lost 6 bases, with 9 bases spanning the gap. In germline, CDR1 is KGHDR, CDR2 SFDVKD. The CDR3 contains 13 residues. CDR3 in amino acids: CATSDLTWDTQYF. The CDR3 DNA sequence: TGTGCCACCAGTGATCTTACCTGGGATACGCAGTATTTT.

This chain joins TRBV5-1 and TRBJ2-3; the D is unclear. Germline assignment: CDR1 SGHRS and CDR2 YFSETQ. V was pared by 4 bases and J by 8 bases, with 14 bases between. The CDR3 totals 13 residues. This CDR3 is CASSPLRISTQYF. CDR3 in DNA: TGCGCCAGCAGCCCTTTGCGGATCAGTACGCAGTATTTT.

The CDR3 protein is CASSYPGTGARYEQYF. CDR3 bases: TGTGCCAGCAGTTACCCCGGGACAGGGGCCCGCTACGAGCAGTACTTC. The chain carries TRBV6-5 and TRBJ2-7, with 10 bases identical to TRBD1. V shed 2 bases, J shed 3 bases, and the junction held 7 bases outside the gene matches. The germline gives CDR1 MNHEY, CDR2 SVGAGI. This CDR3 region has 16 residues.

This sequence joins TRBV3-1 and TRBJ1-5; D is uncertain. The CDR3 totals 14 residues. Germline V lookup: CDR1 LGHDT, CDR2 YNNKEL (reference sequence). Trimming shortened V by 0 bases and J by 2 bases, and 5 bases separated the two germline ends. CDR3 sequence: CASSQDAGNQPQHF. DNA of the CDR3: TGTGCCAGCAGCCAAGATGCGGGCAATCAGCCCCAGCATTTT.

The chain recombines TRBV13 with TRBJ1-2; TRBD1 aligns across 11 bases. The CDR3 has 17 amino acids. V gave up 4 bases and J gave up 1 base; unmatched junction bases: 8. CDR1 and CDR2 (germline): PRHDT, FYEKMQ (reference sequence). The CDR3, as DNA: TGTGCCAGCAGCTCCCGGGACAGGGGGTATGATAACTATGGCTACACCTTC. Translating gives CASSSRDRGYDNYGYTF. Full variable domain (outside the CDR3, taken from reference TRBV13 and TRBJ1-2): AAGVIQSPRHLIKEKRETATLKCYPIPRHDTVYWYQQGPGQDPQFLISFYEKMQSDKGSIPDRFSAQQFSDYHSELNMSSLELGDSALYFCASSSRDRGYDNYGYTFGSGTRLTVV.

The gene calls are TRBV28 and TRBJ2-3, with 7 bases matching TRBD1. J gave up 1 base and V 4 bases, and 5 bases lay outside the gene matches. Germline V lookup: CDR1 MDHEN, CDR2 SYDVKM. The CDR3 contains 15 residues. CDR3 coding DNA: TGTGCCAGCAGTTCCTCCGGGACAGGCACAGATACGCAGTATTTT. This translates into CASSSSGTGTDTQYF.

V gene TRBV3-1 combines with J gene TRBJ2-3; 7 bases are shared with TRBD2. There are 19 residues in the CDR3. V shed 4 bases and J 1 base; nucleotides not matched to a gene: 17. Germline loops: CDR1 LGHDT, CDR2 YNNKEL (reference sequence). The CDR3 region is CASSPATSGNRRGTDTQYF. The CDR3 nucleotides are TGTGCCAGCAGCCCAGCGACGAGCGGGAACCGACGAGGCACAGATACGCAGTATTTT.

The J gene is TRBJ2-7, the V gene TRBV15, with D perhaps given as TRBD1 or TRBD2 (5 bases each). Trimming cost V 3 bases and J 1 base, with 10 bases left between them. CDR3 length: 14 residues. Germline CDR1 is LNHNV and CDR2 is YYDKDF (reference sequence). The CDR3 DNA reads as TGTGCCACCAGCAGGAGGGGACCTTCCTACGAGCAGTACTTC. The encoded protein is CATSRRGPSYEQYF. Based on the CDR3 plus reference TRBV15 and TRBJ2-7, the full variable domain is DAMVIQNPRYQVTQFGKPVTLSCSQTLNHNVMYWYQQKSSQAPKLLFHYYDKDFNNEADTPDNFQSRRPNTSFCFLDIRSPGLGDTAMYLCATSRRGPSYEQYFGPGTRLTVT.

CDR3 loop: CASSLSTGLETDTQYF. In DNA form, the CDR3 reads TGTGCCAGCAGTTTATCTACAGGGTTGGAGACAGATACGCAGTATTTT. The chain carries TRBV27 and TRBJ2-3; maybe TRBD1 (6 bases). The CDR3 extends over 16 amino acids. The V gene's germline CDR1 is MNHEY and CDR2 SMNVEV (reference sequence). V lost 0 bases to trimming and J lost 3 bases, with 13 bases between them.

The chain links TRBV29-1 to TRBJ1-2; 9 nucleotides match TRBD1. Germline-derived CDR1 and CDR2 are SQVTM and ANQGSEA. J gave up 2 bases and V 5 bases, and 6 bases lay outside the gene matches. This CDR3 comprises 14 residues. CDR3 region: CSVFSTGGNYGYTF. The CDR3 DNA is TGCAGCGTTTTTTCTACAGGGGGCAACTATGGCTACACCTTC.

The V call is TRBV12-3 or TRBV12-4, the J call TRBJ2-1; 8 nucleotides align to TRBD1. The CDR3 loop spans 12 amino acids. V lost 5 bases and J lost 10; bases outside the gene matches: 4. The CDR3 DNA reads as TGTGCCAGCAGTGTTGGGGACAGGGAGCAGTTCTTC. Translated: CASSVGDREQFF.

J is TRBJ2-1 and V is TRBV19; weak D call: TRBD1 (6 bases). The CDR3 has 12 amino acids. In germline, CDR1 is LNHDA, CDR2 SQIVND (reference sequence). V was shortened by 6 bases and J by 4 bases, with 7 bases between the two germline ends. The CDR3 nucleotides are TGTGCCAGTAGACAGGGATACAATGAGCAGTTCTTC. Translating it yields CASRQGYNEQFF.

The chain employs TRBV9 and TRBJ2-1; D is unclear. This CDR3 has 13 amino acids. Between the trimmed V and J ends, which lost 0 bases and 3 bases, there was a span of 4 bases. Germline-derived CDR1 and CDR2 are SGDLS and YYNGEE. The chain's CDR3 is CASSVDGYNEQFF. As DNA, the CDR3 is TGTGCCAGCAGCGTAGATGGCTACAATGAGCAGTTCTTC.

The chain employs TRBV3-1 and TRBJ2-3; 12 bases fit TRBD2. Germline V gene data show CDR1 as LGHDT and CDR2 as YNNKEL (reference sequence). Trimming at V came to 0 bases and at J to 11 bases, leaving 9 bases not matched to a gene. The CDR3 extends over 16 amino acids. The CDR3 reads CASSQDLAGGPQGQYF. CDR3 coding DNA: TGTGCCAGCAGCCAAGATCTAGCGGGAGGGCCCCAAGGGCAGTATTTT.

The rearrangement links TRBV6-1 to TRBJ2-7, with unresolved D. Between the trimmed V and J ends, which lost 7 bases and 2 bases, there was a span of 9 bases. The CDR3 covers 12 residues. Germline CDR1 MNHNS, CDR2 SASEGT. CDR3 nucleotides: TGTGCCAGCAAAGAGCAAGCCTACGAGCAGTACGTC. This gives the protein CASKEQAYEQYV.

This CDR3 reads CASSPGLLSSYEQYF. The CDR3 region has the DNA TGTGCCAGCAGCCCAGGACTACTTAGCTCCTACGAGCAGTACTTC. This rearrangement joins TRBV3-1 to TRBJ2-7, with a weak D call TRBD2 (6 bases). V was cut by 4 bases and J by 0 bases, with 13 bases left in between. Germline lookup yields CDR1 LGHDT and CDR2 YNNKEL (reference sequence). There are 15 residues in the CDR3.

CDR3 region: CASSSYWQGTHISYNSPLHF. CDR3 in DNA: TGTGCCAGCAGTTCCTACTGGCAGGGGACGCACATCTCCTATAATTCACCCCTCCACTTT. The J gene is TRBJ1-6, the V gene TRBV6-2 or TRBV6-3; a possible D gene is TRBD1 (6 bases). CDR3 size: 20 residues. Germline values: CDR1 MNHEY, CDR2 SVGEGT. Trimming shortened V by 4 bases and J by 0 bases, and 22 bases separated the two germline ends.

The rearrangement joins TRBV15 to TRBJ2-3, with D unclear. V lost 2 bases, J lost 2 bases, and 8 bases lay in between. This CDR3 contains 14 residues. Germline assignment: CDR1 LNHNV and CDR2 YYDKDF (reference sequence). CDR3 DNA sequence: TGTGCCACCAGCAGAACCAGTTTCACAGATACGCAGTATTTT. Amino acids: CATSRTSFTDTQYF.

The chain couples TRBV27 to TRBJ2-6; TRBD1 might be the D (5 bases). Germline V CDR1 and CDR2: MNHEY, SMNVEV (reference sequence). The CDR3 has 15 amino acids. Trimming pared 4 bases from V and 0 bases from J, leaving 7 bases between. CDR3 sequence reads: CASSSGYSGANVLTF. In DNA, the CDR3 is TGTGCCAGCAGTTCAGGGTACTCTGGGGCCAACGTCCTGACTTTC.

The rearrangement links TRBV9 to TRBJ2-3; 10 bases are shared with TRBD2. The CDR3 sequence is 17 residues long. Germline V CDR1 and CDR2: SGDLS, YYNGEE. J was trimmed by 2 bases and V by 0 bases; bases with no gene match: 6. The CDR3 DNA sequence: TGTGCCAGCAGCGTAGATCTAGCGGGGGATTCCACAGATACGCAGTATTTT. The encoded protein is CASSVDLAGDSTDTQYF.

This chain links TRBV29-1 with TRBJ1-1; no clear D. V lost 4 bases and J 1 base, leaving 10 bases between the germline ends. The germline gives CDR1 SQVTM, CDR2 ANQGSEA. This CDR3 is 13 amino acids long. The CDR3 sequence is CSVGGGRNTEAFF. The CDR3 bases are TGCAGCGTTGGAGGAGGGCGGAACACTGAAGCTTTCTTT.

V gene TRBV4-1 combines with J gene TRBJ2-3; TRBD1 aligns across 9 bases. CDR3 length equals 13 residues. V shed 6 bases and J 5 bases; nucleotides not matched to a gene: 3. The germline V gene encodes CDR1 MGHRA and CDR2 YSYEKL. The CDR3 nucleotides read TGCGCCAGCAGTCACAGGGGGCTAGATACGCAGTATTTT. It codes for CASSHRGLDTQYF.

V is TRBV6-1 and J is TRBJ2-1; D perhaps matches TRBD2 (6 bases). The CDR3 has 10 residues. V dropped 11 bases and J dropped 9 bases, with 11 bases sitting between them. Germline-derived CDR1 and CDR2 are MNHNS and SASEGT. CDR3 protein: CAGGWVEQFF. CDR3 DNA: TGTGCCGGGGGGTGGGTTGAGCAGTTCTTC.

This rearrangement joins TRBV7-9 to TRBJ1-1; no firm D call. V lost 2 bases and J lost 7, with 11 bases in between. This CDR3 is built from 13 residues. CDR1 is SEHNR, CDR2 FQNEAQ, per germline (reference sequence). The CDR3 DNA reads TGTGCCAGCAGCTTAAGGGTGTCAGATGAAGCTTTCTTT. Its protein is CASSLRVSDEAFF.

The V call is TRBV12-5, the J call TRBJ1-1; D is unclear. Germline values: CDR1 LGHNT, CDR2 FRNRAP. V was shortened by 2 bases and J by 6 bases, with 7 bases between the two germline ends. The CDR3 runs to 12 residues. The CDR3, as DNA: TGTGCTAGTGGTTTGTCCCCCTCTGAAGCTTTCTTT. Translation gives CASGLSPSEAFF.